This TCR beta chain was captured in a study of cytomegalovirus exposure and HLA in healthy donors. Broader study findings: A later analysis reported that several of the most significant clusters appeared to be linked to common viral pathogens, among them Epstein-Barr virus. Roughly uniform depth of sequencing across donors was assumed in presence/absence analyses. Reported performance of the classifier showed diagnosis of cytomegalovirus status with high specificity and sensitivity. In a later analysis, most CMV-associated TCR beta chains appeared HLA-restricted.

V was clipped by 6 bases and J by 5 bases; unmatched bases: 5. This CDR3 has 15 residues. Germline CDR1 reads LNHDA; CDR2 reads SQIVND (reference sequence). Details on this clone: The antigen remains unidentified.

The PCR employed 60 Vbeta primers together with 13 Jbeta primers. Profiled with immunoSEQ multiplex PCR; TCRdb holds only in-frame clones, not every one. The table records roughly 130,000 clones, approximately 91% of them present only once. The sequencing sample was made of PBMCs. The TCR originated in a woman between 40 and 50 years old in good health and CMV-seronegative. This chain connects TRBV19 to TRBJ2-5; TRBD2 matches at 14 bases. CDR3 DNA: TGTGCCAGTAGCTTGACTAGCGGGAGGGCCGAGACCCAGTACTTC. Residues: CASSLTSGRAETQYF. Looking up the rest from reference TRBV19 and TRBJ2-5 gives the full variable domain: DGGITQSPKYLFRKEGQNVTLSCEQNLNHDAMYWYRQDPGQGLRLIYYSQIVNDFQKGDIAEGYSVSREKKESFPLTVTSAQKNPTAFYLCASSLTSGRAETQYFGPGTRLLVL.